This entry lists 25 T cell receptor beta chains sequenced from one sample in a study of blood T cell repertoires in COVID-19. Produced via immunoSEQ multiplex PCR; TCRdb's table is partial and in-frame only. Of over 100,000 clones listed, approximately 80% are singletons. Material for sequencing was peripheral blood. These receptors all come from an elderly woman with active or convalescent COVID-19.

The chain links TRBV5-6 to TRBJ2-2; TRBD1 is a possible D gene (6 bases). Germline assignment: CDR1 SGHDT and CDR2 YYEEEE. The V end lost 4 bases, the J end lost 4 bases, and 20 bases lay between the germline ends. The CDR3 consists of 17 residues. The CDR3 region has the DNA TGTGCCAGCAGCGACTCTGGCATACAGGGTCGCACCGGGGAGCTGTTTTTT. Amino acids: CASSDSGIQGRTGELFF.

This clone was seen only once. The J gene is TRBJ1-6, the V gene TRBV7-3, with 7 bases lining up with TRBD1. Germline V gives CDR1 SGHTA, CDR2 FQGTGA. This CDR3 region has 15 residues. Unmatched junction bases numbered 5, after V lost 2 bases and J lost 7 bases. The CDR3 region has the DNA TGTGCCAGCAGCTTAGGAGACAGGGAGAATTCACCCCTCCACTTT. The encoded protein is CASSLGDRENSPLHF.

The chain combines TRBV5-1 with TRBJ1-6; the D is unclear. The CDR3 has 12 residues. Trimming left V 3 bases short and J 5 bases short, with 3 bases between. Per the germline V gene, CDR1 is SGHRS and CDR2 is YFSETQ. The CDR3 loop is CASSSDNSPLHF. CDR3 nucleotides: TGCGCCAGCAGCTCGGATAATTCACCCCTCCACTTT.

This clone was observed a handful of times. The rearrangement uses TRBV19 and TRBJ1-1; 7 positions agree with TRBD1. The CDR3 has 12 residues. CDR1 LNHDA and CDR2 SQIVND come from the germline V gene (reference sequence). The V segment lost 3 bases and the J segment 11 bases; nucleotides outside the gene matches: 6. The chain's CDR3 is CASSIHRGDAFF. For the CDR3, the DNA is TGTGCCAGTAGTATTCACAGGGGCGATGCTTTCTTT.

This clone occurred a few times. A junction end diverges from the germline sequence, so it may reflect a read error. V is TRBV19 and J is TRBJ1-5; 7 nucleotides line up with TRBD1. The CDR3 runs 12 residues. Germline loops: CDR1 LNHDA, CDR2 SQIVND (reference sequence). This chain's CDR3 is CASSMGWGDRDF. In nucleotides, the CDR3 is TGTGCCAGTAGTATGGGCTGGGGGGACAGAGATTTT. Full variable domain (outside the CDR3, taken from reference TRBV19 and TRBJ1-5): DGGITQSPKYLFRKEGQNVTLSCEQNLNHDAMYWYRQDPGQGLRLIYYSQIVNDFQKGDIAEGYSVSREKKESFPLTVTSAQKNPTAFYLCASSMGWGDRDFGDGTRLSIL.

The rearrangement links TRBV3-1 (or the pseudogene TRBV3-2) to TRBJ1-1; no definite D call. There are 12 residues in the CDR3. The V gene lost 1 base and the J gene lost 9 bases, with 9 bases spanning the gap. Germline-derived CDR1 and CDR2 are LGHDT and YNNKEL (reference sequence). The CDR3 spells CASSQGERKAFF. For the CDR3, the DNA is TGTGCCAGCAGCCAAGGGGAGAGGAAAGCTTTCTTT.

The rearrangement uses TRBV19 and TRBJ2-4, with 8 bases that match TRBD1. The length of the CDR3 is 16 residues. From germline, CDR1 is LNHDA and CDR2 SQIVND (reference sequence). J lost 8 bases, V lost 4 bases, and 13 bases had no gene match. The CDR3 spells CASSTLLGQGLHIQYF. CDR3 DNA: TGTGCCAGTAGTACCCTCCTCGGACAGGGACTTCACATTCAGTACTTC.

This chain links TRBV5-6 with TRBJ1-2; perhaps TRBD1 as D (5 bases). V was trimmed by 3 bases and J by 1 base, leaving 13 bases between them. Germline V gene lookup returns CDR1 SGHDT and CDR2 YYEEEE. The CDR3 extends over 15 amino acids. CDR3 residues: CASSSLGGFNYGYTF. CDR3 DNA: TGTGCCAGCAGCTCCCTGGGGGGGTTTAACTATGGCTACACCTTC.

J is TRBJ2-3 and V is TRBV27; 10 nucleotides align to TRBD2. Germline-derived CDR1 and CDR2 are MNHEY and SMNVEV (reference sequence). The CDR3 extends over 15 amino acids. V shed 6 bases and J 3 bases; nucleotides not matched to a gene: 6. The CDR3 region is CASRLSGRETDTQYF. The CDR3 DNA sequence: TGTGCCAGCAGACTAAGCGGGAGGGAGACAGATACGCAGTATTTT.

This rearrangement joins TRBV6-5 to TRBJ2-7, with D perhaps TRBD1 (5 bases). The CDR3 extends over 15 amino acids. Germline V gene lookup returns CDR1 MNHEY and CDR2 SVGAGI. V dropped 7 bases and J dropped 1 base, with 17 bases sitting between them. The CDR3 nucleotides read TGTGCCAGCACCTCGAAAGGACACGCATCCTACGAGCAGTACTTC. Translated: CASTSKGHASYEQYF.

The genes are TRBV5-4 and TRBJ1-2; 8 bases agree with TRBD1. The CDR3 has 15 residues. Germline CDR1 SGHNT, CDR2 YYREEE (reference sequence). J lost 7 bases, V lost 2 bases, and 10 bases had no gene match. CDR3 nucleotide sequence: TGTGCCAGCAGCTTACCGACAGGGGTTTTCGTTGGCTACACCTTC. Its translation: CASSLPTGVFVGYTF.

The V and J genes are TRBV20-1 and TRBJ2-2; D may be TRBD2 (6 bases). The V end lost 3 bases, the J end lost 5 bases, and 13 bases lay between the germline ends. The CDR3 has 14 amino acids. The germline gives CDR1 DFQATT, CDR2 SNEGSKA (reference sequence). The DNA for the CDR3 is TGCAGTGCTAGTACGGCAGGGAGGACCGGGGAGCTGTTTTTT. Encoded protein: CSASTAGRTGELFF.

The rearrangement uses TRBV7-2 and TRBJ2-5; D remains ambiguous. The V gene's germline CDR1 is SGHTA and CDR2 FQGNSA. The length of the CDR3 is 14 residues. The ends were cut back, 0 bases at V and 1 base at J, with 6 bases in the middle. This CDR3 is CASSLAIGQETQYF. The CDR3 bases are TGTGCCAGCAGCTTAGCAATCGGCCAAGAGACCCAGTACTTC.

CDR3: CASSQQGVSTNEKLFF. The CDR3, as DNA: TGCGCCAGCAGCCAACAGGGGGTGTCAACTAATGAAAAACTGTTTTTT. The rearrangement links TRBV4-3 to TRBJ1-4, with 7 positions matching TRBD1. Germline V lookup: CDR1 LGHNA, CDR2 YSLEER. J was trimmed by 0 bases and V by 2 bases; bases with no gene match: 3. The CDR3 loop spans 16 amino acids.

V usage is TRBV5-8 and J usage is TRBJ2-3, with TRBD2 as a possible D gene (6 bases). Germline V gene data show CDR1 as SGHTS and CDR2 as YDEGEE. CDR3 length: 15 amino acids. Trimming took 4 bases from V and 2 from J, leaving 14 bases between them. The CDR3 nucleotides are TGTGCCAGCAGCGTGCTAGCGCTGCCCACAGATACGCAGTATTTT. This sequence encodes CASSVLALPTDTQYF.

The rearrangement joins TRBV3-1 (or the pseudogene TRBV3-2) to TRBJ1-2, with TRBD1 matching over 7 bases. V gave up 1 base and J gave up 7 bases; unmatched junction bases: 9. CDR3 length: 15 residues. CDR1 is LGHDT, CDR2 YNNKEL, per germline (reference sequence). The CDR3 coding sequence is TGTGCCAGCAGCCAAGTTGGACAGGATCGGTTTGGCTACACCTTC. This gives the protein CASSQVGQDRFGYTF.

This clone was seen a single time. The chain links TRBV18 to TRBJ2-6, with 7 positions matching TRBD1. CDR1 and CDR2 (germline): KGHSH, LQKENI. CDR3 length equals 15 residues. V gave up 4 bases and J gave up 0 bases; unmatched junction bases: 0. The DNA of the CDR3 is TGTGCCAGCTCACGGGACAGCTCTGGGGCCAACGTCCTGACTTTC. Its translation is CASSRDSSGANVLTF.

The chain joins TRBV9 to TRBJ2-7, with 8 bases that match TRBD1. The CDR3 consists of 13 residues. Germline V gives CDR1 SGDLS, CDR2 YYNGEE. Trimming at V came to 2 bases and at J to 6 bases, leaving 4 bases not matched to a gene. The CDR3 nucleotides are TGTGCCAGCAGCGTCGAACAGGGGGGCGAGCAGTACTTC. Protein sequence: CASSVEQGGEQYF.

V and J are TRBV6-1 and TRBJ1-5, with 10 positions matching TRBD1. V was pared by 4 bases and J by 4 bases, with 1 base of the junction left unmatched. CDR1 is MNHNS and CDR2 is SASEGT in the germline V gene. This CDR3 is built from 14 residues. The CDR3 here is CASSGGQGNQPQHF. As DNA, the CDR3 is TGTGCCAGCAGTGGGGGACAGGGGAATCAGCCCCAGCATTTT.

V is TRBV9 and J is TRBJ2-1, with 7 bases matching TRBD1. This CDR3 has 12 residues. Trimming took 3 bases from V and 7 from J; bases not matched to a gene: 1. Germline-derived CDR1 and CDR2 are SGDLS and YYNGEE. Here the CDR3 DNA reads TGTGCCAGCAGCGCGGGACAGAATGAGCAGTTCTTC. It codes for CASSAGQNEQFF.

This rearrangement joins TRBV5-4 to TRBJ1-2, with a weak D call TRBD1 (5 bases). Germline CDR1 reads SGHNT; CDR2 reads YYREEE (reference sequence). The CDR3 extends over 12 amino acids. V gave up 4 bases and J gave up 4 bases, with 8 bases separating them. CDR3 DNA sequence: TGTGCCAGCAGCCAAGGGGTCTATGGCTACACCTTC. It encodes CASSQGVYGYTF.

With regard to this clone: The germline gene is not matched at one end of the junction; a read error may be the cause. V and J are TRBV2 and TRBJ1-5; TRBD1 matches 8 bases. Per germline, CDR1 SNHLY and CDR2 FYNNEI. The CDR3 extends over 14 amino acids. The CDR3 bases are TGTGCCAGCAGTGTCGACAGGGGAAATCGGCCCCAGCATTTT. This gives the protein CASSVDRGNRPQHF.

The rearrangement links TRBV4-1 to TRBJ2-1, with a tentative D call TRBD2 (6 bases). V gave up 4 bases and J gave up 8 bases, with 18 bases separating them. There are 15 residues in the CDR3. Germline V gene lookup returns CDR1 MGHRA and CDR2 YSYEKL. The chain's CDR3 is CASSLIGGPGYEQFF. In DNA, the CDR3 is TGCGCCAGCAGCCTCATTGGAGGGCCGGGCTATGAGCAGTTCTTC.

The rearrangement joins TRBV3-1 (or the pseudogene TRBV3-2) to TRBJ2-6; D not resolved. This CDR3 is built from 17 residues. The V gene lost 4 bases and the J gene lost 0 bases, with 13 bases spanning the gap. The V gene's germline CDR1 is LGHDT and CDR2 YNNKEL (reference sequence). The CDR3 region has the DNA TGTGCCAGCAGCCCCCTCCCACAGTCCTCTGGGGCCAACGTCCTGACTTTC. Protein product: CASSPLPQSSGANVLTF.

In its sample, this clone was seen a few times. The CDR3 sequence is CASDPTGEKYGYTF. The CDR3 region has the DNA TGTGCCAGCGATCCGACAGGGGAAAAGTATGGCTACACCTTC. The chain employs TRBV2 and TRBJ1-2; 8 bases map to TRBD1. Germline lookup yields CDR1 SNHLY and CDR2 FYNNEI. The CDR3 runs to 14 residues. The V and J ends lost 8 bases and 5 bases, in that order; junction bases with no gene match: 10.